This T cell receptor beta chain was sequenced during a study of OX40 agonist ivuxolimab in advanced cancers. In the study overall: One patient with hepatocellular carcinoma and two with cutaneous melanoma, three in all, had partial responses. Regarding the study as a whole: Both blood CD4+ and CD8+ T cells showed clonal growth by week 6 at 0.1 to 3.0 mg/kg. The average count of expanded clones was higher among CD8+ T cells than among CD4+.

As to this clone: What it binds is unknown.

Using immunoSEQ multiplex PCR, the repertoire was profiled, and TCRdb retains in-frame clones only, with some absent. The profile shows some 51,000 clones, 70% to 90% of them singletons. CDR3 length: 19 residues. With 4 bases clipped from V and 0 bases from J, the junction kept 15 bases outside the gene matches. The V gene's germline CDR1 is PRHDT and CDR2 FYEKMQ (reference sequence). The chain recombines TRBV13 with TRBJ2-7; 10 bases match TRBD1. The origin of this receptor is an adult with an advanced solid tumor such as melanoma, head and neck, liver or kidney cancer. Material: CD4+ or CD8+ T cells sorted from blood, obtained in a trial of the OX40 agonist ivuxolimab. The CDR3 loop reads CASSSNRDRGPSSSYEQYF. CDR3 coding DNA: TGTGCCAGCAGCTCGAACCGGGACAGGGGCCCCTCAAGCTCCTACGAGCAGTACTTC.